This TCR beta chain was sequenced for a study of blood T cell repertoires in COVID-19. Sequencing used immunoSEQ multiplex PCR; TCRdb keeps in-frame clones, though not all of them. The sample yields 110,000 to 150,000 clones, about 81% seen once. Germline loops: CDR1 SGHTA, CDR2 FQGTGA. Germline trimming cut 1 base from V and 4 bases from J; bases unmatched to any gene: 5. This CDR3 spans 16 amino acids. The clonotype originates from a woman older than 75 with acute or convalescent COVID-19. The sequencing sample was made of peripheral blood. The chain employs TRBV7-3 and TRBJ2-2; 8 bases line up with TRBD2. The CDR3 DNA follows: TGTGCCAGCAGCTTAAGAGCCGGGGGGGCCACCGGGGAGCTGTTTTTT. Its translation: CASSLRAGGATGELFF.